Given below is one TCR beta chain in context. This clonotype was seen a few times. The antigen it recognizes is unknown. Base qualities are missing; no much larger clone stands one base away. V drops 0 bases and J drops 4 bases, leaving 11 bases in between. The germline V gene gives CDR1 as LGHNA and CDR2 as YNFKEQ. Spanning cysteine to phenylalanine, the CDR3 consists of 15 amino acids. Here the CDR3 DNA is all that survives: 45 bases in frame from base 1. All donors were healthy Caucasians. Three pairs of female monozygotic twins, all aged about 18 to 30 years, were included in the twin cohort. The RNA used for TCR libraries was isolated from peripheral blood mononuclear cells. This sample is drawn from a study of identical twins (dated by TCRdb to the mid-2010s). At the level of the whole study: To test whether fetal clonotypes persist, this study deep-sequenced TCR alpha and beta repertoires from monozygotic twins, from unrelated adults of various ages, and from cord blood. Replicate twin experiments were performed at different times using different library preparation protocols to rule out contamination. What the authors observed across the whole study: Out-of-frame TCR alpha sharing in monozygotic twins was systematically underestimated by recombination models, whereas sharing between unrelated individuals was in agreement with the recombination models. A weaker excess of twin sharing was found in beta out-of-frame sequences because the signal-to-noise ratio was lowered by fewer shared sequences. Out-of-frame TCR alpha sequences shared between twins showed an excess of low generation-probability sequences compared with coincidental sharing between unrelated individuals. Zero-insertion analyses could be partly confounded by invariant T cells such as MAIT and iNKT, though diverse VJ usage argued against such confounding for most clonotypes. Fewer insertions were carried by abundant cord blood beta clonotypes; a weaker similar trend was observed in young adult naive repertoires, while no such trend was observed in memory repertoires. Because the same donors could not be followed over many years, the conclusions depended on cross-sectional statistical analysis.

The protocol used for the library was 5' RACE. Sequencer: Illumina HiSeq 2000. A universal primer binding site was added through template switching, and the final cDNA carried a unique molecular identifier so that TCR cDNA molecules could be counted accurately. Specific primers in the conserved constant-segment region were used to synthesize first-strand cDNA for the TCR alpha and beta chains. To control for contamination, every cDNA library carried two barcodes: a SMART-Mk sample barcode plus Illumina barcodes. TruSeq adapter sequences and Illumina sample barcodes were added in two successive PCR steps. TCR alpha and beta cDNA libraries were sequenced on the Illumina HiSeq platform with custom primers. The authors' pipeline ran thus. Raw reads were processed with MiGEC to extract unique molecular identifiers, and MiXCR was used to determine CDR3 positions. For each individual, recombination models were inferred using an EM algorithm with the repgenHMM and IGoR tools. The analysis of shared clonotypes was done with the tcR package in R, with sharing normalized by the product of cloneset sizes. To study raw recombination without the effects of thymic and clonal selection, out-of-frame nonproductive sequences were analyzed. TCRdb reanalyzed the raw reads on its own, using fastp at Q25 for trimming and MiXCR for clone calling, and kept in-frame beta chains. All rows with the same CDR3 protein become a single entry with the most common DNA and genes. These V and J calls derive from TCRdb rather than the authors' analysis. This sample lists under 900,000 distinct CDR3 sequences; 9% to 15% were detected once. 1.5% to 2% of the sample comes from the top ten.

In addition, the sample was reused for a study of yellow fever vaccine responses in identical twins. Drawing on the second study: According to the authors, in identical twins the way T cells responded to vaccination appeared partly convergent and partly personalized. In identical twins, the study followed T cell clones that responded to the vaccine with precision.

Specimen: PBMCs. The rearrangement combines TRBV4-2 with TRBJ2-3; TRBD2 is possibly the D segment (6 matching bases). The origin of this receptor is a woman between 18 and 30 years old in good health. The CDR3 loop reads CASSQEGGTADTQYF. The nucleotides are TGTGCCAGCAGCCAAGAGGGCGGGACCGCAGATACGCAGTATTTT.